Described below is a single TCR beta chain sequence and its context. The data are from a study of blood T cell repertoires in COVID-19. CDR3 length: 13 amino acids. V shed 7 bases and J 6 bases; nucleotides not matched to a gene: 9. Profiling relied on immunoSEQ multiplex PCR, and the TCRdb table lists in-frame clones only, not all of them. This sample carries a few hundred thousand clones, approximately 88% of them seen once, and the ten largest clones take 10%. The clonotype originates from a woman between 65 and 79 years old with COVID-19, enrolled during active disease. Sequenced: peripheral blood. The rearrangement joins TRBV12-3 or TRBV12-4 to TRBJ2-7; 7 bases align to TRBD1. The CDR3 sequence: CASTLTGTSEQYF. CDR3 DNA: TGTGCCAGCACTCTGACAGGGACATCCGAGCAGTACTTC.